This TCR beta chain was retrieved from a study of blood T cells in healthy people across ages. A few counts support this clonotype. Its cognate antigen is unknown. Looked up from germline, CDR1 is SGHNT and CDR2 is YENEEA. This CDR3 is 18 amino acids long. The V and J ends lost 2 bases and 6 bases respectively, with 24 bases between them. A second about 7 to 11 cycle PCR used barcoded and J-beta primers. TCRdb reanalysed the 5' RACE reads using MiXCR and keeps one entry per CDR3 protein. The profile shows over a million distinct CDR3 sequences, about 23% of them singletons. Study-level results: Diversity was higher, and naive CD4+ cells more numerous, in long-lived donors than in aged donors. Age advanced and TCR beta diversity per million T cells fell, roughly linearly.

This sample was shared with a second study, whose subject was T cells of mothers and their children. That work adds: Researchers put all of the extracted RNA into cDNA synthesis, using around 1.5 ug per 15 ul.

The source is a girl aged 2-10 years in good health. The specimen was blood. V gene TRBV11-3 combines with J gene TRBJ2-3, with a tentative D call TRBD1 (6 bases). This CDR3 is CASSLSSPQPDRKDTQYF. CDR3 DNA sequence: TGTGCCAGCAGCTTATCATCACCCCAGCCGGACAGAAAGGATACGCAGTATTTT.